This T cell receptor beta chain is from a study of shared clonotypes between healthy human individuals. Study details: The cohort had a couple of women and a few men, ages 18 to 49. Per-donor plates numbered three CD4 naive, three CD4 memory, two CD8 naive and one CD8 memory. The study, taken as a whole, reports: Rarefaction exposed incomplete sorted-subset sequencing despite large depth.

CDR3 length: 14 residues. J gave up 12 bases and V 4 bases, and 6 bases lay outside the gene matches. Germline V gene lookup returns CDR1 SGHDN and CDR2 FVKESK. Assay: immunoSEQ multiplex PCR; the TCRdb copy retains only in-frame clones and omits some. Among some 1.5 million clones listed, around 98% were seen once. Concerning this clone itself: Its antigen is not known.

The sequenced sample consisted of naive CD4+ T cells sorted from blood. Subset given: CD45RA+ positively selected. The receptor was derived from a man younger than 45 in good health. The chain joins TRBV14 to TRBJ2-1; 13 bases agree with TRBD2. CDR3 region: CASSPGTSGTRQFF. CDR3 in DNA: TGTGCCAGCAGCCCCGGGACTAGCGGGACTAGGCAGTTCTTC.